This T cell receptor beta chain emerged from a study of beta chain features in type 1 diabetes. Findings of the study overall: It was among patients, rather than healthy donors, that naive, central memory and Treg TCRB repertoires appeared more similar. Type 1 diabetes patients had moderately but significantly shorter TCRB CDR3s in all four CD4+ subsets.

Since all of the isolated RNA was reverse transcribed, expressed TCRB transcripts were what got sequenced. TCRdb's table, derived via immunoSEQ multiplex PCR, lists solely in-frame clones and lacks some. The data hold around 250,000 clones, with more than 11% observed a single time. As to this clone: Its antigen is not known.

Via the markers CD45RO/CCR7/CD25/CD127/CD95/CD27, stem cell-like memory, regulatory, central memory and naive CD4+ cells were sorted. The purity of all sorted populations exceeded 98%. Germline V gene data show CDR1 as SGHRS and CDR2 as YFSETQ. The CDR3 runs 16 residues. V was clipped by 4 bases and J by 5 bases; unmatched bases: 11. Sequencing used naive CD4+ T cells from blood. This chain links TRBV5-1 with TRBJ2-3; 9 bases align to TRBD2. This sequence originates from a man aged 30 to 45 with type 1 diabetes. CDR3: CASSPERRGGVDTQYF. The CDR3 region has the DNA TGCGCCAGCAGCCCGGAGCGGCGGGGGGGCGTAGATACGCAGTATTTT.